The next 25 T cell receptor beta chains were all read from a single sample in a study of blood T cells in healthy people across ages. The second PCR ran roughly 7 to 12 cycles with a sample-barcoded 5' primer and J-beta primers. MiXCR, applied by TCRdb to the 5' RACE reads, yields one record per CDR3 protein. Of 1.5 million to 2 million distinct CDR3 sequences in the sample, about 28% were seen once. Material for sequencing was blood. These receptors were obtained from a woman aged 30 to 39 in good health.

CDR3: CSVRRYNEKLFF. DNA of the CDR3: TGCAGCGTTCGACGGTATAATGAAAAACTGTTTTTT. The rearrangement joins TRBV29-1 to TRBJ1-4, with D unresolved. Trimming took 5 bases from V and 4 from J, leaving 8 bases between them. This CDR3 has 12 residues. Germline assignment: CDR1 SQVTM and CDR2 ANQGSEA.

This clonotype was picked up a small number of times. A read error may account for a junction end that differs from germline. The V and J genes are TRBV19 and TRBJ1-2; the D is unclear. CDR1 and CDR2 from the germline V gene are LNHDA and SQIVND (reference sequence). This CDR3 comprises 14 residues. CDR3 sequence (DNA): TGTGCCAGCAGTAATGCGGCAGAGCTCTATGGCTACACCTTC. This translates into CASSNAAELYGYTF.

This clonotype was observed a handful of times. The chain links TRBV5-1 to TRBJ1-4; 7 nucleotides agree with TRBD1. V shed 4 bases and J 3 bases; nucleotides not matched to a gene: 9. CDR3 length: 16 residues. Germline V gene data show CDR1 as SGHRS and CDR2 as YFSETQ. CDR3 sequence: CASSGGRGTANEKLFF. CDR3 DNA: TGCGCCAGCAGCGGAGGCAGGGGGACGGCTAATGAAAAACTGTTTTTT. The complete variable domain, with remaining parts taken from reference TRBV5-1 and TRBJ1-4, reads KAGVTQTPRYLIKTRGQQVTLSCSPISGHRSVSWYQQTPGQGLQFLFEYFSETQRNKGNFPGRFSGRQFSNSRSEMNVSTLELGDSALYLCASSGGRGTANEKLFFGSGTQLSVL.

The chain employs TRBV27 and TRBJ1-1; no reliable D call. Trimming removed 6 bases at V and 0 bases at J, with 14 bases between. The CDR3 is made up of 15 amino acids. CDR1 is MNHEY and CDR2 is SMNVEV in the germline V gene (reference sequence). The CDR3 spells CASRLGPEMNTEAFF. The CDR3 nucleotides are TGTGCCAGCAGACTTGGGCCGGAGATGAACACTGAAGCTTTCTTT.

The CDR3 DNA is TGCAGCGTTGGACTAGGACAGGGTGGCGACGAGCAGTACTTC. Amino acid sequence: CSVGLGQGGDEQYF. The rearrangement links TRBV29-1 to TRBJ2-7; 8 bases fit TRBD1. The CDR3 has 14 amino acids. Trimming at V came to 4 bases and at J to 5 bases, leaving 10 bases not matched to a gene. Per the germline V gene, CDR1 is SQVTM and CDR2 is ANQGSEA.

A few counts support this clonotype. The junction and the germline gene differ at one end; a read error may be behind it. The genes are TRBV28 and TRBJ1-1; a weak D match, TRBD1 (6 bases). The CDR3 covers 11 residues. Germline CDR1 and CDR2: MDHEN and SYDVKM. The CDR3 DNA is TGTGCCTGCAGAGGGGGACAAGAAGCTTTCTTT. Residues: CACRGGQEAFF.

The J gene is TRBJ1-2, the V gene TRBV3-1; D is ambiguous. The CDR3 has 14 residues. Germline V CDR1 and CDR2: LGHDT, YNNKEL (reference sequence). V lost 1 base to trimming and J lost 1 base, with 7 bases between them. CDR3 sequence: CASSQGPDNYGYTF. In DNA, the CDR3 is TGTGCCAGCAGCCAAGGACCGGATAACTATGGCTACACCTTC.

V and J are TRBV18 and TRBJ2-1, with D uncertain. Near its end, the DNA agrees better with TRBJ2-7, so the J call may be wrong. The CDR3 is 15 amino acids. Germline values: CDR1 KGHSH, CDR2 LQKENI. In nucleotides, the CDR3 is TGTGCCAGCTCCGAGAAAGCGAGCTCCTACAATGAGCAGTACTTC. Amino acid sequence: CASSEKASSYNEQYF.

The V gene is TRBV7-6, the J gene TRBJ1-4, with unresolved D. This CDR3 contains 15 residues. The germline gives CDR1 SGHVS, CDR2 FNYEAQ. The germline V and J ends were trimmed by 4 bases and 0 bases, with 9 bases remaining between them. CDR3 residues: CASSSYSATNEKLFF. DNA for the CDR3: TGTGCCAGCAGCTCGTATTCGGCAACTAATGAAAAACTGTTTTTT.

Notes on this clonotype: One junction end does not reproduce the germline sequence, and a read error may be involved. The chain links TRBV10-1 to TRBJ2-1; tentative D call: TRBD2 (6 bases). Germline CDR1 and CDR2: WNHNN and SYGVQD (reference sequence). The CDR3 consists of 14 residues. DNA of the CDR3: TGCGCCAGCAGTGAGCGGATACGCGGGATCGCGCAGTGCTTC. Translating gives CASSERIRGIAQCF.

This rearrangement joins TRBV29-1 to TRBJ2-3, with D uncertain. This CDR3 is 13 amino acids long. The ends were cut back, 1 base at V and 3 bases at J, with 8 bases in the middle. The germline V gene has CDR1 SQVTM and CDR2 ANQGSEA. The CDR3 nucleotides are TGCAGCGTTGAAGTCAGTTGGACAGATACGCAGTATTTT. This gives the protein CSVEVSWTDTQYF.

This clonotype showed up many times. The chain couples TRBV7-9 to TRBJ2-4; possible D gene TRBD2, 6 bases. The CDR3 loop spans 11 amino acids. Trimming removed 5 bases at V and 13 bases at J, with 12 bases between. Germline V CDR1 and CDR2: SEHNR, FQNEAQ (reference sequence). CDR3 DNA sequence: TGTGCCAGCAGCCGTTCTCGGGAGCAGTACTTC. This gives the protein CASSRSREQYF.

The chain uses TRBV7-6 and TRBJ2-1; TRBD2 might be the D (6 bases). The germline CDR1 and CDR2 sequences are SGHVS and FNYEAQ. V gave up 4 bases and J gave up 9 bases, with 16 bases separating them. This CDR3 is 14 amino acids long. For the CDR3, the DNA is TGTGCCAGCAGCTCCCGCGGGGTTAATACTGAGCAGTTCTTC. Its translation is CASSSRGVNTEQFF.

V and J are TRBV5-5 and TRBJ2-2, with 11 nucleotides matching TRBD2. The germline V gene has CDR1 SGHKS and CDR2 YYEKEE (reference sequence). The ends lost 5 bases at V and 1 base at J; junction bases unmatched: 7. This CDR3 region has 17 residues. This CDR3 reads CASRPGTSGVNTGELFF. DNA for the CDR3: TGTGCCAGCAGACCCGGGACTAGCGGAGTGAACACCGGGGAGCTGTTTTTT.

In regard to this clonotype: The junction departs from the called germline gene at one end, perhaps through a read error. The V gene is TRBV28, the J gene TRBJ2-7, with D unresolved. Looked up from germline, CDR1 is MDHEN and CDR2 is SYDVKM. CDR3 length: 14 residues. The CDR3 sequence is CVSSLVRSSYEQYF. The CDR3 nucleotides are TGTGTCAGCAGTTTGGTCAGGAGCTCCTACGAGCAGTACTTC.

This chain connects TRBV30 to TRBJ2-7; D unresolved. CDR1 and CDR2 from the germline V gene are GTSNPN and SVGIG (reference sequence). Trimming left V 1 base short and J 2 bases short, with 6 bases between. This CDR3 is built from 12 residues. The DNA for the CDR3 is TGTGCCTGGAGTGCCCCCCCCTACGAGCAGTACTTC. Protein sequence: CAWSAPPYEQYF.

The chain combines TRBV20-1 with TRBJ2-7, with D perhaps TRBD1 or TRBD2 (5 bases each). CDR1 is DFQATT, CDR2 SNEGSKA, per germline (reference sequence). The CDR3 contains 13 residues. V lost 6 bases to trimming and J lost 7 bases, with 19 bases between them. CDR3 sequence reads: CSAAGLGEWEQYF. CDR3 nucleotide sequence: TGCAGTGCCGCAGGGCTGGGGGAGTGGGAGCAGTACTTC.

V gene TRBV9 combines with J gene TRBJ2-3; possibly TRBD2 for D (6 bases). Trimming removed 0 bases at V and 5 bases at J, with 16 bases between. Looked up from germline, CDR1 is SGDLS and CDR2 is YYNGEE. This CDR3 has 16 amino acids. In nucleotides, the CDR3 is TGTGCCAGCAGCGTAGCAGTAGCGGTCGTGGGAGATACGCAGTATTTT. Residues: CASSVAVAVVGDTQYF.

This clonotype has ten or more counts. The chain carries TRBV28 and TRBJ2-5; tentatively, D is TRBD1 (5 bases). The CDR3 totals 13 residues. Germline lookup yields CDR1 MDHEN and CDR2 SYDVKM. The V and J ends lost 6 bases and 7 bases respectively, with 15 bases between them. The CDR3 region has the DNA TGTGCCAGCAGACACCAGGGTCTAGGGACCCAGTACTTC. Its translation is CASRHQGLGTQYF.

The rearrangement links TRBV5-1 to TRBJ2-2; no clear D. The CDR3 contains 15 residues. V shed 0 bases and J shed 4 bases, with 10 bases lying between them. CDR1 is SGHRS and CDR2 is YFSETQ in the germline V gene. CDR3 region: CASSLAGGVTGELFF. The DNA of the CDR3 is TGCGCCAGCAGCTTGGCGGGCGGCGTCACCGGGGAGCTGTTTTTT.

Notes on this clonotype: A much more abundant neighbour one base away suggests this may be a read error. This rearrangement joins TRBV12-5 to TRBJ2-4; D uncertain. The DNA end lines up better with TRBJ2-7; the J call may be wrong. The CDR3 loop spans 13 amino acids. CDR1 LGHNT and CDR2 FRNRAP come from the germline V gene. The CDR3 DNA sequence: TGTGCTAGTGGTTTGGACCCAACCTACGAGCAGTACGTC. Its translation is CASGLDPTYEQYV.

The V call is TRBV18, the J call TRBJ2-5; no reliable D call. The J call is uncertain, as TRBJ2-7 better fits the DNA end. This CDR3 has 15 amino acids. Germline lookup yields CDR1 KGHSH and CDR2 LQKENI. The CDR3 protein is CASSPPTTEYYEQYF. CDR3 nucleotide sequence: TGTGCCAGCTCACCACCTACGACGGAATACTACGAGCAGTACTTC.

The chain carries TRBV5-5 and TRBJ2-7, with D possibly TRBD2 on 5 matching bases. Judging by the DNA end, TRBJ2-5 fits better; the J call may be wrong. Looked up from germline, CDR1 is SGHKS and CDR2 is YYEKEE (reference sequence). The CDR3 totals 14 residues. The CDR3 nucleotides are TGTGCCAGCAGCTTGTACGAGTCAGGAGGGACCCAGTACTTC. Translated, it gives CASSLYESGGTQYF.

This chain's CDR3 is CSVEAGAGTDTQYF. Here the CDR3 DNA reads TGCAGCGTTGAGGCGGGAGCAGGCACAGATACGCAGTATTTT. The chain uses TRBV29-1 and TRBJ2-3, with TRBD2 matching 7 bases. The germline CDR1 and CDR2 sequences are SQVTM and ANQGSEA. The ends lost 3 bases at V and 1 base at J; junction bases unmatched: 4. The CDR3 sequence is 14 residues long.

V is TRBV29-1 and J is TRBJ2-5, with TRBD2 matching 7 bases. There are 12 residues in the CDR3. Germline trimming cut 6 bases from V and 11 bases from J; bases unmatched to any gene: 12. Germline CDR1 SQVTM, CDR2 ANQGSEA. Written as DNA, the CDR3 is TGCAGCGTGGCCCGGGGAGGGAATGAGCAGTACTTC. Translating gives CSVARGGNEQYF.